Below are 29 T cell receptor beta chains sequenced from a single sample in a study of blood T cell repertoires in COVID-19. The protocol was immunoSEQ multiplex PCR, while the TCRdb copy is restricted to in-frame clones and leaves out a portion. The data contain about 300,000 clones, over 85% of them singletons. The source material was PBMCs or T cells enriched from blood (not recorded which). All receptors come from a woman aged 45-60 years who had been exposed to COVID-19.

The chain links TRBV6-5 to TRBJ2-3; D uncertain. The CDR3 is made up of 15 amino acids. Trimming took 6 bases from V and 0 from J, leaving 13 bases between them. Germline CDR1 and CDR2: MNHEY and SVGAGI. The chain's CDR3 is CASRPLGLSTDTQYF. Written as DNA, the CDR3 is TGTGCCAGCAGACCCTTGGGCCTTAGCACAGATACGCAGTATTTT.

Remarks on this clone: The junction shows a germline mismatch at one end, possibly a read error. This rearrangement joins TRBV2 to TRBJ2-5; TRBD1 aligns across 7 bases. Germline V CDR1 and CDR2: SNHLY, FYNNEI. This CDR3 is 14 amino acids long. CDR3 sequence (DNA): TGTGCCAGCAGCGAAGGGGGACAGCGTGCAGCCCAGTACTTC. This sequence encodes CASSEGGQRAAQYF.

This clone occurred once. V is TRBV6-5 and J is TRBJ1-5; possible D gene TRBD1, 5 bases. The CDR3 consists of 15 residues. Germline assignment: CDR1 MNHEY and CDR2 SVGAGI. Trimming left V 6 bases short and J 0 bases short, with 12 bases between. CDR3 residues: CASRTDPYSNQPQHF. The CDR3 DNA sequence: TGTGCCAGCAGGACAGATCCGTATAGCAATCAGCCCCAGCATTTT.

This CDR3 reads CASSRTTREEYGYTF. The CDR3 DNA is TGTGCCAGCAGTCGCACGACCAGGGAGGAGTATGGCTACACCTTC. V is TRBV7-9 and J is TRBJ1-2, with a possible D match to TRBD1 (5 bases). Germline CDR1 and CDR2: SEHNR and FQNEAQ (reference sequence). There are 15 residues in the CDR3. V gave up 6 bases and J gave up 5 bases, with 19 bases separating them.

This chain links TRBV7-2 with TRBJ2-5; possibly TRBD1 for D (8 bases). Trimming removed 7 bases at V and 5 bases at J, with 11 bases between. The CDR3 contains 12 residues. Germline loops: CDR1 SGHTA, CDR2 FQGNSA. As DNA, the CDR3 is TGTGCCAGCAAACAGGGGGGGGAGACCCAGTACTTC. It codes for CASKQGGETQYF.

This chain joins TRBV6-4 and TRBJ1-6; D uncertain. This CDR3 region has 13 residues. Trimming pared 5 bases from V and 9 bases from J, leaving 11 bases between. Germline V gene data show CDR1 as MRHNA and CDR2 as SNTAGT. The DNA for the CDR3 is TGTGCCAGCAGTCCCGGGAGCTCTTCACCCCTCCACTTT. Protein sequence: CASSPGSSSPLHF.

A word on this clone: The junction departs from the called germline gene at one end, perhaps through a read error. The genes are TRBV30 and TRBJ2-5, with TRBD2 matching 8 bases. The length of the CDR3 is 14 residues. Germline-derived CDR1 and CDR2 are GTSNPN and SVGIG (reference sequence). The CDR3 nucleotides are TGTGCCCGGAGGGCGGCTAGCGGGCAAGAGACCCAGTACTTC. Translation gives CARRAASGQETQYF. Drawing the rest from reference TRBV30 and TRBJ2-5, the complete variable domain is SQTIHQWPATLVQPVGSPLSLECTVEGTSNPNLYWYRQAAGRGLQLLFYSVGIGQISSEVPQNLSASRPQDRQFILSSKKLLLSDSGFYLCARRAASGQETQYFGPGTRLLVL.

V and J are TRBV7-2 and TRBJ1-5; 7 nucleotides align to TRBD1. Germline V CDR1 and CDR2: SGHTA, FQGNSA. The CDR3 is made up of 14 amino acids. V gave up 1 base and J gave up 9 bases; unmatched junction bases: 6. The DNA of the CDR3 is TGTGCCAGCAGCTTAGGACAGGGATTATCGCCCCAGCATTTT. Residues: CASSLGQGLSPQHF.

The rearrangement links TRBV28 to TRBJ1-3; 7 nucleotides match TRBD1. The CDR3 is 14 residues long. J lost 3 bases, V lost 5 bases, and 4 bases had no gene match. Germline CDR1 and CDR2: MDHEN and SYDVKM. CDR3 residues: CASSAGGGGNTIYF. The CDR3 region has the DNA TGTGCCAGCAGTGCAGGGGGAGGTGGAAACACCATATATTTT.

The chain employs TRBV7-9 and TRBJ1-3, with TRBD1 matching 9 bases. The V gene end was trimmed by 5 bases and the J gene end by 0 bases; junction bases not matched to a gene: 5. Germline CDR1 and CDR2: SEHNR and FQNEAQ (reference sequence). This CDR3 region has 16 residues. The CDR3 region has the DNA TGTGCCAGCAGCACGACAGGGGGGTTCTCTGGAAACACCATATATTTT. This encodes CASSTTGGFSGNTIYF.

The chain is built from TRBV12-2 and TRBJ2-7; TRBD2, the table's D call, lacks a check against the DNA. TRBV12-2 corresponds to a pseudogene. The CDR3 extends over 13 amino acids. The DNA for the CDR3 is TGTGCAAGTCGCTTAGGTAGCGGGTACGAGCAGTACTTC. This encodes CASRLGSGYEQYF.

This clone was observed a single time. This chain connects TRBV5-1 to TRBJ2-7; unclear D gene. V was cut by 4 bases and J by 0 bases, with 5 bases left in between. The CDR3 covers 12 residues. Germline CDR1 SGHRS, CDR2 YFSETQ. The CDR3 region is CASSASSYEQYF. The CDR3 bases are TGCGCCAGCAGCGCGAGCTCCTACGAGCAGTACTTC.

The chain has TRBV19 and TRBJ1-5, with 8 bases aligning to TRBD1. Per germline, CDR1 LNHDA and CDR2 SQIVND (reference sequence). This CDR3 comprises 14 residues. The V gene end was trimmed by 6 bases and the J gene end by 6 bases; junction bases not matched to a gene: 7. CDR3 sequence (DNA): TGTGCCAGTAGACTCAGGGGGCAGGGTCAGCCCCAGCATTTT. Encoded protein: CASRLRGQGQPQHF.

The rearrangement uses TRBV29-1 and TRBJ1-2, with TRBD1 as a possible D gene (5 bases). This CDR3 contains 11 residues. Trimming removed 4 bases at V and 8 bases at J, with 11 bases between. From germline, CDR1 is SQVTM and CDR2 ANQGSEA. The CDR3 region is CSVGRGGGYTF. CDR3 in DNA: TGCAGCGTTGGTAGGGGTGGGGGCTACACCTTC.

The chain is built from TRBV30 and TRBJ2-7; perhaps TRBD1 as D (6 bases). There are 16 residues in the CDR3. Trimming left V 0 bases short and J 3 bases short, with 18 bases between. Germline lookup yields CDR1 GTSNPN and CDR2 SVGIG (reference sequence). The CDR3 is CAWSVHTGLSNYEQYF. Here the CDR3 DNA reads TGTGCCTGGAGTGTTCATACAGGGTTGTCAAACTACGAGCAGTACTTC.

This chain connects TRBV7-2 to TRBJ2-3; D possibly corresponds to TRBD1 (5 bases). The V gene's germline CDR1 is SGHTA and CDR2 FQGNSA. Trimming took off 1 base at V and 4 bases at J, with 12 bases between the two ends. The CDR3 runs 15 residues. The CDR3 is CASSLGPGLADTQYF. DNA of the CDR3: TGTGCCAGCAGCTTAGGGCCAGGGTTGGCAGATACGCAGTATTTT.

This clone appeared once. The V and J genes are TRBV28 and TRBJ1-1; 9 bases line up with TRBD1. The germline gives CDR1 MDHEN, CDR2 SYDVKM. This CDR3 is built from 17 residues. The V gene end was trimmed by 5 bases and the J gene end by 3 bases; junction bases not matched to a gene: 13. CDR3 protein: CASSTIGTGSMDTEAFF. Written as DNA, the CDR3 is TGTGCCAGCAGTACAATAGGGACAGGGAGTATGGACACTGAAGCTTTCTTT.

The CDR3 is CASSHNEKLFF. CDR3 nucleotides: TGTGCCAGCAGTCATAATGAAAAACTGTTTTTT. The V gene is TRBV28, the J gene TRBJ1-4; D is ambiguous. Trimming took 5 bases from V and 4 from J, leaving 2 bases between them. The CDR3 spans 11 residues. Germline V gene sequence: CDR1 MDHEN, CDR2 SYDVKM.

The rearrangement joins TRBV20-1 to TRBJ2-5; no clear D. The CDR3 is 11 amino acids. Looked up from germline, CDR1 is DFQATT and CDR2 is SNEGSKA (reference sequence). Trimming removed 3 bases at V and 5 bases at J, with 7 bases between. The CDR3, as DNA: TGCAGTGCTAGCCTGAGCGAGACCCAGTACTTC. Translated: CSASLSETQYF.

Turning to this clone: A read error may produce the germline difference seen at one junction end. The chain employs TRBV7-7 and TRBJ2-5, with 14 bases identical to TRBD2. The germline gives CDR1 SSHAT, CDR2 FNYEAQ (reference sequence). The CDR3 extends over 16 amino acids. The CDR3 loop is CASSQGLAGDQETQYF. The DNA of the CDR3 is TGTGCTAGCAGCCAGGGACTAGCGGGGGACCAGGAGACCCAGTACTTC. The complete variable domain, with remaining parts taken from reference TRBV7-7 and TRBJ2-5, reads GAGVSQSPRYKVTKRGQDVTLRCDPISSHATLYWYQQALGQGPEFLTYFNYEAQPDKSGLPSDRFSAERPEGSISTLTIQRTEQRDSAMYRCASSQGLAGDQETQYFGPGTRLLVL.

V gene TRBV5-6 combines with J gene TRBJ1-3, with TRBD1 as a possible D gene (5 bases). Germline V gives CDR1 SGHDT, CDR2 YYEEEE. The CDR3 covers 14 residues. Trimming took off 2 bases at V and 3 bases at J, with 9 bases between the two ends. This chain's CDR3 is CASSFRANGNTIYF. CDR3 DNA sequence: TGTGCCAGCAGCTTCAGGGCCAATGGAAACACCATATATTTT.

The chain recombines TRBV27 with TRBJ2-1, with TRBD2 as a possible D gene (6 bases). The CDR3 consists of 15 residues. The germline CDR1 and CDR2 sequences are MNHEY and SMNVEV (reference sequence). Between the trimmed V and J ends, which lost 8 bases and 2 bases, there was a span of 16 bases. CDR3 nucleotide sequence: TGTGCCAGCTGGAGGGGAGCTTATACCTACAATGAGCAGTTCTTC. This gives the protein CASWRGAYTYNEQFF.

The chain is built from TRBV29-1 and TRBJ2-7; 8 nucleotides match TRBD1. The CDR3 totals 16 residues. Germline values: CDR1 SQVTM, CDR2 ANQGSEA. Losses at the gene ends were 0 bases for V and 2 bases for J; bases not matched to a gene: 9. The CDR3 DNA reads TGCAGCGTTGAAGATCCACAACAGGGGGAGGCCTACGAGCAGTACTTC. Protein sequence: CSVEDPQQGEAYEQYF.

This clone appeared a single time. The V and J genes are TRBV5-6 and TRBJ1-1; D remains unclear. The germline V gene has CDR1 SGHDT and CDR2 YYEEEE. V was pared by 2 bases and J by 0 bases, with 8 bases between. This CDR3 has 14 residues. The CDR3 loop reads CASSFRLMNTEAFF. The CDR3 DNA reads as TGTGCCAGCAGCTTCAGACTGATGAACACTGAAGCTTTCTTT.

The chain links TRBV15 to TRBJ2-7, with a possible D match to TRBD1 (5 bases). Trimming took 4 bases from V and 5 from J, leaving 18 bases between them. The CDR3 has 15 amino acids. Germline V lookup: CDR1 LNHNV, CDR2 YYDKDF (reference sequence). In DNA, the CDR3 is TGTGCCACCAGCACCTATTTGACAGAGTCCCACGAGCAGTACTTC. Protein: CATSTYLTESHEQYF.

CDR3 coding DNA: TGTGCCAGCAGTTTAAATGCAGGGCAGGACACTGAAGCTTTCTTT. Translating gives CASSLNAGQDTEAFF. V is TRBV27 and J is TRBJ1-1; D is perhaps TRBD1 (5 bases). Trimming shortened V by 2 bases and J by 3 bases, and 13 bases separated the two germline ends. This CDR3 is built from 15 residues. Per germline, CDR1 MNHEY and CDR2 SMNVEV (reference sequence).

CDR3 in DNA: TGTGCCAGCAGTAAAGACCTTCAGGGCACTGAAGCTTTCTTT. Its translation: CASSKDLQGTEAFF. The gene calls are TRBV2 and TRBJ1-1, with D maybe TRBD1 (5 bases). CDR1 and CDR2 (germline): SNHLY, FYNNEI. The CDR3 has 14 residues. Trimming cost V 5 bases and J 4 bases, with 14 bases left between them.

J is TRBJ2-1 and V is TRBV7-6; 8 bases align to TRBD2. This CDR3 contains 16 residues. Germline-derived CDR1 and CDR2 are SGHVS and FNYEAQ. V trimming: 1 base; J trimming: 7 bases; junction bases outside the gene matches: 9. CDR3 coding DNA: TGTGCCAGCAGCTTAGTACCGCGGGGGGCGGGAAATGAGCAGTTCTTC. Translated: CASSLVPRGAGNEQFF.

The CDR3 protein is CASSYAGPTGGIEFF. CDR3 DNA sequence: TGTGCCAGCAGCTACGCAGGACCGACAGGGGGGATAGAGTTCTTC. This chain connects TRBV7-9 to TRBJ2-1; 9 bases line up with TRBD1. Germline V CDR1 and CDR2: SEHNR, FQNEAQ (reference sequence). The CDR3 contains 15 residues. The trim removed 4 bases at V and 14 bases at J, leaving 15 bases unmatched.